The entry that follows covers one T cell receptor (beta chain) sequence. This entry comes from a study of blood T cell repertoires in COVID-19. Study-wide context: T cells, B-cell-depleted T cells, or PBMCs supplied cDNA or gDNA.

The CDR3 is 14 amino acids. Trimming at V came to 3 bases and at J to 6 bases, leaving 4 bases not matched to a gene. Germline lookup yields CDR1 SGHNT and CDR2 YYREEE (reference sequence). Symptom resolution, clearance, or two negative PCRs marked donors in Cohort 3 as recovered. In the study's own analysis: Estimated nucleated cell counts came from reference gene primer amplification. Profiling relied on immunoSEQ multiplex PCR, and the TCRdb table lists in-frame clones only, not all of them. That table gives V, J and clone size, and the DNA gave D and trimming. The table includes 260,000 or so clones, around 86% detected once.

The sequencing sample was made of PBMCs or T cells enriched from blood (not recorded which). The sequence came from a man aged 18 to 35 who had recovered from COVID-19. The chain is built from TRBV5-4 and TRBJ2-1; 9 nucleotides align to TRBD1. In nucleotides, the CDR3 is TGTGCCAGCAGCTACCCGGACAGGGGCAATGAGCAGTTCTTC. It translates to CASSYPDRGNEQFF. Drawing the rest from reference TRBV5-4 and TRBJ2-1, the complete variable domain is ETGVTQSPTHLIKTRGQQVTLRCSSQSGHNTVSWYQQALGQGPQFIFQYYREEENGRGNFPPRFSGLQFPNYSSELNVNALELDDSALYLCASSYPDRGNEQFFGPGTRLTVL.